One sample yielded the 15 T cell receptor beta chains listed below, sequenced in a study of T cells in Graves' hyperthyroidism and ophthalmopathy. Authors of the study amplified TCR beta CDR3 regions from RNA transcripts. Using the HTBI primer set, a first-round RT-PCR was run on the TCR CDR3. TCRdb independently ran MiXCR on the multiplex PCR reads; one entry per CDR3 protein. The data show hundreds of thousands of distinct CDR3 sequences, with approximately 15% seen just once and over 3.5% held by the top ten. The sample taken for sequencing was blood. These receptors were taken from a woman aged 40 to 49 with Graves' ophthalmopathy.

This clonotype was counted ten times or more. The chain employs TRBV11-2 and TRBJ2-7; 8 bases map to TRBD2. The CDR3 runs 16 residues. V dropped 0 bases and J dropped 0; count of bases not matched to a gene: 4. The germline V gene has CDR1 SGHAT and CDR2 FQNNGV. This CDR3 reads CASSLDSSGSSYEQYF. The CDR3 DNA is TGTGCCAGCAGCTTAGATTCCAGCGGGAGCTCCTACGAGCAGTACTTC.

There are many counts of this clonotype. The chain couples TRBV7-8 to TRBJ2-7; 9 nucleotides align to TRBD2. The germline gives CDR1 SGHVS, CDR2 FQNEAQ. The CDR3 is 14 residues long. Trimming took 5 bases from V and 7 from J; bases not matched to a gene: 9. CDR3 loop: CASSPLAGAGEQYF. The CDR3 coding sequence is TGTGCCAGCAGCCCCTTAGCGGGAGCTGGTGAGCAGTACTTC.

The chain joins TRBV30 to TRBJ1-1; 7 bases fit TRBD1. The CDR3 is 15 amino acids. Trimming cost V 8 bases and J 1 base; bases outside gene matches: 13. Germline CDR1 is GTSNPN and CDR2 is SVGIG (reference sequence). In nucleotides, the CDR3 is TGTGCCGGCAAACACCTCGGGACAGCGAACACTGAAGCTTTCTTT. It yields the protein CAGKHLGTANTEAFF. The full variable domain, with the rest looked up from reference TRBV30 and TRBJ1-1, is SQTIHQWPATLVQPVGSPLSLECTVEGTSNPNLYWYRQAAGRGLQLLFYSVGIGQISSEVPQNLSASRPQDRQFILSSKKLLLSDSGFYLCAGKHLGTANTEAFFGQGTRLTVV.

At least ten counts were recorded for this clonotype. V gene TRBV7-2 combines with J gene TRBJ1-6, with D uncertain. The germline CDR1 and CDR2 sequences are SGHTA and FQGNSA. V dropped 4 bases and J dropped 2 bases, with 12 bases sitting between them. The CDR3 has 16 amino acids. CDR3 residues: CASSSGLTTYNSPLHF. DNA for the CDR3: TGTGCCAGCAGCTCAGGACTCACGACCTATAATTCACCCCTCCACTTT.

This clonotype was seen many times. The CDR3: CASSRTGGIGEQYF. DNA for the CDR3: TGTGCCAGTAGTAGGACAGGGGGCATCGGCGAGCAGTACTTC. The chain carries TRBV19 and TRBJ2-7, with 11 bases aligning to TRBD1. CDR1 is LNHDA and CDR2 is SQIVND in the germline V gene (reference sequence). V lost 4 bases to trimming and J lost 6 bases; unmatched junction nucleotides: 5. The CDR3 sequence is 14 residues long.

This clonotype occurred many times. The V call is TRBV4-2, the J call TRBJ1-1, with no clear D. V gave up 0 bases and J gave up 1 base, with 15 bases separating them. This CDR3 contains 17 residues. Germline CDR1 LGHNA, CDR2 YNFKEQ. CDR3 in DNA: TGTGCCAGCAGCCAAGACGGGGAAAATCGGCCGAACACTGAAGCTTTCTTT. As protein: CASSQDGENRPNTEAFF.

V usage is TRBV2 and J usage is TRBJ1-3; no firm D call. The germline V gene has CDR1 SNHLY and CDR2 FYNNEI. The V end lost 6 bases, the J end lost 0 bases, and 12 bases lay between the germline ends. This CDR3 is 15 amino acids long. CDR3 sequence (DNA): TGTGCCAGCAGGAAAAACATCGACTCTGGAAACACCATATATTTT. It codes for CASRKNIDSGNTIYF. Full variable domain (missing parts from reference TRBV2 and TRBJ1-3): EPEVTQTPSHQVTQMGQEVILRCVPISNHLYFYWYRQILGQKVEFLVSFYNNEISEKSEIFDDQFSVERPDGSNFTLKIRSTKLEDSAMYFCASRKNIDSGNTIYFGEGSWLTVV.

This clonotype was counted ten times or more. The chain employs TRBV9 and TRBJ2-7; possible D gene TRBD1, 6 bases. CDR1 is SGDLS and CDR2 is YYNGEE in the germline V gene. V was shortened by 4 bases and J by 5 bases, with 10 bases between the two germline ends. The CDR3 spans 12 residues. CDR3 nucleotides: TGTGCCAGCAGCCCAGGACAGAACGAGCAGTACTTC. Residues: CASSPGQNEQYF.

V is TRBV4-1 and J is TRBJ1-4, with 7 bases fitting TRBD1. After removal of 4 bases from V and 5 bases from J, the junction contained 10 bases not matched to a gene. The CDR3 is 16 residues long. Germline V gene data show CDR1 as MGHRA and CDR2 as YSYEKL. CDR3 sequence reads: CASSLIQGGPNEKLFF. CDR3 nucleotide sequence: TGCGCCAGCAGCCTTATTCAGGGGGGACCAAATGAAAAACTGTTTTTT.

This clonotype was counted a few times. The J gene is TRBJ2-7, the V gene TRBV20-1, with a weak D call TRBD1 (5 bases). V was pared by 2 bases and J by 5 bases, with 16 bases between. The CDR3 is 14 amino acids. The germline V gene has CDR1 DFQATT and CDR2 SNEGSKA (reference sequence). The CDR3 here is CSARNYGHPNEQYF. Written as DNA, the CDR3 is TGCAGTGCTAGAAATTACGGACACCCTAACGAGCAGTACTTC.

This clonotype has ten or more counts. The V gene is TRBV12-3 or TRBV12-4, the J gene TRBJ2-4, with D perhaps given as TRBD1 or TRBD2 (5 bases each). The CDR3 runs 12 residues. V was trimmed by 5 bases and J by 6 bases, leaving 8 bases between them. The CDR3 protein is CASSKGRNIQYF. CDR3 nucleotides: TGTGCCAGCAGTAAGGGGAGAAACATTCAGTACTTC.

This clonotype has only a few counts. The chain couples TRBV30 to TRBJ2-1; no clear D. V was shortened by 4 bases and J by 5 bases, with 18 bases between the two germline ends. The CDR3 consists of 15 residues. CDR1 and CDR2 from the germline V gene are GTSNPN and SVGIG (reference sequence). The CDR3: CAWTTETSPDNEQFF. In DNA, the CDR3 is TGTGCCTGGACTACTGAAACATCCCCTGACAATGAGCAGTTCTTC.

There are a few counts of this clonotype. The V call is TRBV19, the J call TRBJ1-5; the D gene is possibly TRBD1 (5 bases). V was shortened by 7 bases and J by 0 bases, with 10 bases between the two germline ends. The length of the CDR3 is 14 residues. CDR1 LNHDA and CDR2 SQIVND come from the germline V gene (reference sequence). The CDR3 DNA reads TGTGCCAGTACAGGGCTCTATAGCAATCAGCCCCAGCATTTT. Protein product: CASTGLYSNQPQHF.

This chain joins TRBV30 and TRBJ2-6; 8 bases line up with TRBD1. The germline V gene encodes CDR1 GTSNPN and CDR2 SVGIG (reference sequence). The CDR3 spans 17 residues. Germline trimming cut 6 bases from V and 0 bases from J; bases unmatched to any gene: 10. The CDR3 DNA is TGTGCCTGTTCCCGGAACAGGGGGGTCTCTGGGGCCAACGTCCTGACTTTC. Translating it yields CACSRNRGVSGANVLTF.

The CDR3 bases are TGTGCCAGCAGCTTAATGTTTGGAGGGCCGGTGGGAGAGACCCAGTACTTC. It codes for CASSLMFGGPVGETQYF. The genes are TRBV11-2 and TRBJ2-5; a weak D match, TRBD2 (6 bases). Trimming removed 2 bases at V and 4 bases at J, with 20 bases between. The germline V gene encodes CDR1 SGHAT and CDR2 FQNNGV. There are 17 residues in the CDR3.